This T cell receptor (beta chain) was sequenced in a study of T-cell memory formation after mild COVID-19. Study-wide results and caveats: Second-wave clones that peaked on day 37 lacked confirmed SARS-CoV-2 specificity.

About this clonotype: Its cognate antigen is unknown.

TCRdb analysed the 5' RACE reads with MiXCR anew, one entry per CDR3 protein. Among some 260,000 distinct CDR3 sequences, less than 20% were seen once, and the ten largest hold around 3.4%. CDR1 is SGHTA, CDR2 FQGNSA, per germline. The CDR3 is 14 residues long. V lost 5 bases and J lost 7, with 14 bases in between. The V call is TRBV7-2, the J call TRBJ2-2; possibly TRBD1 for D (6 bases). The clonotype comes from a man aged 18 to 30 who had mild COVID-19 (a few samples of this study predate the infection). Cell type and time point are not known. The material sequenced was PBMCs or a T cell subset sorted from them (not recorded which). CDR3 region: CASSPNRVGGELFF. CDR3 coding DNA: TGTGCCAGCAGCCCAAACAGGGTTGGCGGGGAGCTGTTTTTT.